This TCR beta chain was profiled in a study of Graves' ophthalmopathy and Graves' hyperthyroidism. Looking at the study overall: Stable hyperthyroidism meant no ophthalmopathy within 18 months of follow-up.

General study results and limits: Appearing in blood as well were most expanded thyroid clonotypes above 0.001 frequency.

Comment on this clonotype: Its matching antigen is unknown.

Among the hyperthyroidism patients, all were newly diagnosed, aged 18 to 65, with under 2 months' duration. Clinical symptoms, serum thyroxine, TRAb, thyroid ultrasound and orbital computed tomography formed the basis of diagnosis. From RNA, the CDR3 regions of TCR beta chains were amplified and sequenced. HTBI-primed first-round RT-PCR preceded second-round multiplex PCR. TCRdb re-called the multiplex PCR reads with MiXCR, one entry per CDR3 protein. This table holds 450,000 to 600,000 distinct CDR3 sequences, 39% found once. The receptor was isolated from an adult man with Graves' hyperthyroidism. Sequencing was performed on peripheral blood or thyroid tissue (not recorded which).

The CDR3 loop reads CASSPRRAASDGYTF. The CDR3 nucleotides read TGTGCCAGCTCACCCCGCCGGGCCGCATCAGATGGCTACACCTTC. This sequence joins TRBV18 and TRBJ1-2; no firm D call. The germline V and J ends were trimmed by 3 bases and 6 bases, with 17 bases remaining between them. Germline assignment: CDR1 KGHSH and CDR2 LQKENI. This CDR3 comprises 15 residues.